Each of the 2 T cell receptor beta chains below was sequenced from the same sample in a study of blood T cell repertoires in COVID-19. Clones were read by immunoSEQ multiplex PCR, and TCRdb kept only the in-frame ones, dropping some. The table has over 200,000 clones, around 84% seen once. The sample was peripheral blood. These TCRs come from a woman aged 80 or older with active or convalescent COVID-19.

This chain connects TRBV4-1 to TRBJ2-1; the match to TRBD2 covers 9 bases. CDR1 MGHRA and CDR2 YSYEKL come from the germline V gene. The CDR3 runs to 16 residues. With 0 bases clipped from V and 9 bases from J, the junction kept 9 bases outside the gene matches. The CDR3 nucleotides are TGCGCCAGCAGCCAAGATTGGCGGGGGGGCCAGGGTGAGCAGTTCTTC. Encoded protein: CASSQDWRGGQGEQFF.

This chain joins TRBV6-5 and TRBJ1-1; no reliable D call. The germline V gene has CDR1 MNHEY and CDR2 SVGAGI. Trimming took 2 bases from V and 1 from J, leaving 8 bases between them. The CDR3 runs 14 residues. Written as DNA, the CDR3 is TGTGCCAGCAGTTACACCGGTGGGAACACTGAAGCTTTCTTT. It codes for CASSYTGGNTEAFF.